This record looks at one T cell receptor beta chain sequence and its context. The antigen is not known. The library was made from cDNA and included unique molecular identifiers. T cells numbering roughly 1 to 11 million yielded cDNA molecules that totaled approximately 500,000. From the PCR reads, TCRdb called clonotypes with MiXCR, one entry per CDR3 protein. The top ten clones hold 4.6% of a sample with 800,000 to 950,000 distinct CDR3 sequences, about 50% of them seen once. This record comes from a study of post-analysis software for immune sequencing data. Study-level background: Disease courses included relapsing-remitting, secondary progressive and progressive-relapsing multiple sclerosis. Study findings and constraints: Normalized Chao1 diversity in multiple sclerosis patients fell significantly below that of controls. F measure showed strong co-clustering of same-batch samples. Patients had higher frequencies than controls of about five TRBV segments, including TRBV5-6, TRBV5-1 and TRBV20-1.

The CDR3 length is 16 residues. Trimming removed 6 bases at V and 1 base at J, with 17 bases between. Germline-derived CDR1 and CDR2 are MNHNY and SVGAGI (reference sequence). The chain combines TRBV6-6 with TRBJ2-3; D may correspond to TRBD1 or TRBD2 (6 bases each). This receptor was obtained from a girl aged 5 to 17 with multiple sclerosis. Sequenced: blood. CDR3 bases: TGTGCCAGCAGCGGGGGATTAGGACAGCGCACAGATACGCAGTATTTT. Its translation is CASSGGLGQRTDTQYF.